This passage covers 4 T cell receptor beta chains from one sample sequenced in a study of circulating tumor DNA in untreated peripheral T-cell lymphoma. The method was immunoSEQ multiplex PCR; TCRdb's version includes in-frame clones alone and lacks a portion of them. This sample has about 9,200 clones, with about 76% found just once. The specimen was tumor tissue. These receptors all come from a human donor with peripheral T-cell lymphoma.

The V call is TRBV30, the J call TRBJ1-6; TRBD1 agrees at 7 bases. The junction had 5 bases not matched to a gene; V was cut back by 2 bases and J by 7 bases. The CDR3 is 14 residues long. CDR1 is GTSNPN, CDR2 SVGIG, per germline (reference sequence). CDR3 protein: CAWSLGTVNSPLHF. The CDR3 DNA follows: TGTGCCTGGAGTCTTGGGACAGTCAATTCACCCCTCCACTTT.

The chain is built from TRBV16 and TRBJ2-7, with unresolved D. This CDR3 comprises 14 residues. Per the germline V gene, CDR1 is KGHSY and CDR2 is FQNENV. With 3 bases removed from V and 3 bases from J, the gap between germline ends came to 12 bases. The CDR3 sequence is CASSHGLAYYEQYF. The DNA for the CDR3 is TGTGCCAGCAGCCATGGGCTCGCCTACTACGAGCAGTACTTC.

The chain recombines TRBV19 with TRBJ1-6; D not certain. CDR1 is LNHDA, CDR2 SQIVND, per germline (reference sequence). The V end was cut by 3 bases, the J end by 0 bases, with 6 bases between. This CDR3 has 15 amino acids. The CDR3 region has the DNA TGTGCCAGTAGTATGTTGGACTCCTATAATTCACCCCTCCACTTT. Amino acid sequence: CASSMLDSYNSPLHF.

This chain connects TRBV18 to TRBJ1-2, with D tentatively TRBD1 (6 bases). CDR3 length: 13 residues. V lost 4 bases, J lost 11 bases, and 17 bases lay in between. The germline V gene encodes CDR1 KGHSH and CDR2 LQKENI. The CDR3 protein is CASSLRDMTMYTF. CDR3 DNA: TGTGCCAGCTCACTCCGGGACATGACTATGTACACCTTC.